These 4 T cell receptor beta chains came from one sample sequenced in a study of shared clonotypes between healthy human individuals. Terminally differentiated effector memory CD45RA+ cells were excluded by CCR7 positive selection of CD45RO-negative cells. Using immunoSEQ multiplex PCR, the repertoire was profiled, and TCRdb retains in-frame clones only, with some absent. Among more than 2 million clones, around 93% were seen once, and the ten largest hold around 1.7%. The source material was naive CD8+ T cells from PBMCs. The receptors were gathered from a young man in good health. Some clones in this sample may be carry-over from other donors' samples.

This clone was seen only once. The V gene is TRBV6-1, the J gene TRBJ1-2; D is undetermined. The germline CDR1 and CDR2 sequences are MNHNS and SASEGT. This CDR3 region has 16 residues. Trimming left V 4 bases short and J 4 bases short, with 19 bases between. The CDR3 loop reads CASSGRDTPVGYGYTF. The CDR3 region has the DNA TGTGCCAGCAGTGGCCGGGATACACCGGTGGGCTATGGCTACACCTTC.

For this clone: At the DNA level, this CDR3 is encoded by other sequences in the same sample as well. This chain uses TRBV4-3 with TRBJ2-1; 7 positions match TRBD2. Germline CDR1 reads LGHNA; CDR2 reads YSLEER. The V and J ends lost 0 bases and 4 bases, in that order; junction bases with no gene match: 6. CDR3 length: 16 amino acids. The CDR3 bases are TGCGCCAGCAGCCAAGATTGGGGGGGTTCTTACAATGAGCAGTTCTTC. It encodes CASSQDWGGSYNEQFF.

The rearrangement links TRBV6-6 to TRBJ1-1; D is uncertain. Trimming left V 7 bases short and J 6 bases short, with 9 bases between. The CDR3 sequence is 11 residues long. Looked up from germline, CDR1 is MNHNY and CDR2 is SVGAGI (reference sequence). The CDR3 loop is CASNAWAEAFF. The DNA of the CDR3 is TGTGCCAGCAATGCCTGGGCTGAAGCTTTCTTT.

This chain links TRBV10-3 with TRBJ2-1; D not resolved. Looked up from germline, CDR1 is ENHRY and CDR2 is SYGVKD. This CDR3 has 16 residues. The V end was cut by 0 bases, the J end by 1 base, with 10 bases between. The CDR3 protein is CAISESLRQSYNEQFF. The CDR3 bases are TGTGCCATCAGTGAGTCGTTGCGGCAGTCCTACAATGAGCAGTTCTTC.